The T cell receptor beta chain described here comes from a study of identifying expanded T cells in peripheral blood (dated by TCRdb to between 2019 and 2020). The study in broad terms: Technical replicates were generated by sequencing separate aliquots of the same genomic DNA pool, and four replicates were compared pairwise. Beyond this particular receptor, the publication reports: In all healthy donors, the variance in clone template counts between samples taken roughly 14 days apart rose significantly as total template count increased. The beta-binomial model significantly reduced the number of clones called differentially abundant and the false-positive rate across all healthy-donor time intervals. The authors expected that over much longer intervals, such as months to years, biological variance in healthy repertoires might increase even further. The binomial model flagged approximately 1.2 differentially abundant clones between technical replicates but approximately 15 over around 2 weeks and around 19 over approximately 4 weeks.

Only one count was recorded for this clone. It has no known antigen specificity. Qualities for individual bases were not recorded, and no much larger clone is one base off. No immune events such as infections were documented for the healthy donors during the collection period. Blood repertoires from healthy donors were used as a training cohort for calibrating time-dependent variance in a beta-binomial model of differential abundance of T-cell clones. The training cohort comprised roughly ten healthy donors, 3 female and 7 male. An age range of about 25 to 64 years, with an average of 43 years, was recorded for the donors. Whole blood from each healthy donor was obtained from a commercial supplier and was collected at three time points approximately 15 days apart. For immunosequencing, genomic DNA was extracted from unsorted whole blood. V gives up 2 bases and J gives up 4 bases, and the segment between their germline ends measures 12 bases. The germline V gene sets CDR1 to SGHRS and CDR2 to YFSETQ. The cysteine opens and the phenylalanine closes a CDR3 of 14 amino acids. Just CDR3 DNA is preserved here, 42 bases in frame from base 1.

TCRbeta CDR3 regions were profiled by bias-controlled multiplex PCR amplification of genomic DNA with the immunoSEQ Assay. The study's processing was this. The absolute abundance of each unique TCRbeta CDR3 region was quantified after sequences were collapsed and filtered. Differential abundance was tested with two models: a binomial (Fisher-equivalent) model and a beta-binomial model that adds time-dependent variance fitted from healthy donors. Any clone with fewer than 5 combined templates was excluded, and a clone was called differentially abundant if its Benjamini-Hochberg FDR was below 0.01. The form v = (b*log(k)+a)^2 was used to model beta-binomial variance as a function of total template count across the two samples. The immuneACCESS repertoire file appears here via TCRdb, limited to in-frame rearrangements. These files lack a portion of the clones; in checked studies, under half of the deficit traces to unresolved V genes, and the cause of the others is not known. That table supplies the V and J calls and clone size; D and trimming were determined from the DNA. Here the sample has over 85,000 clones; approximately 88% occur a single time. The ten top clones hold 11% to 15% of the sample.

The sequence was collected from a person aged 18 to 75 in good health. The chain couples TRBV5-1 to TRBJ1-2; D gene: possibly TRBD1, on 5 matching bases. The sample taken for sequencing was blood. The CDR3 amino acid sequence is: CASSFQTGPYGYTF. The sequenced DNA is TGCGCCAGCAGCTTTCAGACGGGACCCTATGGCTACACCTTC.